This TCR beta chain was captured by sequencing in a study of Graves' ophthalmopathy and Graves' hyperthyroidism. Study conclusions and caveats: Most expanded thyroid clonotypes above 0.001 frequency also appeared in blood.

CDR3 regions of TCR beta were amplified from RNA transcripts. RT-PCR in the first round used HTBI primers; a second-round multiplex PCR followed. TCRdb processed the multiplex PCR reads anew with MiXCR; each CDR3 protein has one entry. The sample gives approximately 410,000 distinct CDR3 sequences, just over 15% of which show up once; around 7% is in the top ten. Ophthalmopathy absent within 18 months of follow-up marked hyperthyroidism as stable. The authors used Ficoll-Paque density gradient centrifugation to separate PBMCs. The input was around 9 ml of fresh peripheral blood. This clonotype was observed many times. Its antigen is currently unknown. The CDR3 has 13 amino acids. Germline CDR1 and CDR2: DFQATT and SNEGSKA (reference sequence). Trimming stripped 5 bases from V and 2 bases from J, with 13 bases between.

What was sequenced was peripheral blood. The V gene is TRBV20-1, the J gene TRBJ2-7; a possible D gene is TRBD1 (6 bases). The TCR originated in a woman under 30 with stable Graves' hyperthyroidism. The CDR3 region is CSAEDRGTYEQYF. In DNA, the CDR3 is TGCAGTGCTGAGGACAGAGGGACCTACGAGCAGTACTTC.